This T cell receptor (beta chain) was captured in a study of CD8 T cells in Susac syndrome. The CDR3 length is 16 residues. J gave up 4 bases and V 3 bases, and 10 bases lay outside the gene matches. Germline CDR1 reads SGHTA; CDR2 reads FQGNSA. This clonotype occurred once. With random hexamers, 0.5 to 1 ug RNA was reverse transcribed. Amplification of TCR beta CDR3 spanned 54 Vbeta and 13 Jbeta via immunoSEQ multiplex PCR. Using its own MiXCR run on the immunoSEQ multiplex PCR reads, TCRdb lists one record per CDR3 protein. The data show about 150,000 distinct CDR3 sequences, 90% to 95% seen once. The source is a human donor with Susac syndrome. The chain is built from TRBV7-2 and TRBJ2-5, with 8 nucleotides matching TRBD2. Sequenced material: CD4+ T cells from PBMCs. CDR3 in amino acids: CASSFSRLAFGETQYF. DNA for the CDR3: TGTGCCAGCAGCTTCTCTAGACTAGCGTTTGGAGAGACCCAGTACTTC.